The 17 T cell receptor beta chains below all came from one sample that was sequenced in a study of blood T cell repertoires in COVID-19. Measured with immunoSEQ multiplex PCR; TCRdb has only the in-frame clones, and not every one. The sample lists about 430,000 clones, 85% to 90% occurring once. The sequenced material came from PBMCs or T cells enriched from blood (not recorded which). The receptors come from a woman aged 25 to 39 with acute COVID-19.

In its sample, this clone was seen once. V usage is TRBV7-2 and J usage is TRBJ2-4, with 9 bases that match TRBD2. The CDR3 totals 15 residues. The J segment lost 6 bases and the V segment lost 0 bases, leaving 3 bases of the junction unmatched. The germline V gene has CDR1 SGHTA and CDR2 FQGNSA. CDR3: CASSLAPAGGNIQYF. Written as DNA, the CDR3 is TGTGCCAGCAGCTTAGCGCCAGCGGGGGGAAACATTCAGTACTTC.

This chain's CDR3 is CASSKVDEQYF. In nucleotides, the CDR3 is TGTGCCAGCAGCAAAGTAGACGAGCAGTACTTC. The V and J genes are TRBV21-1 and TRBJ2-7; the table calls TRBD2, which could not be checked here. TRBV21-1 is a pseudogene segment. The CDR3 covers 11 residues.

J is TRBJ1-1 and V is TRBV10-3, with D unresolved. The CDR3 sequence is 14 residues long. Germline CDR1 and CDR2: ENHRY and SYGVKD. V was shortened by 5 bases and J by 4 bases, with 14 bases between the two germline ends. Here the CDR3 DNA reads TGTGCCATCAGTTTGGAGGTTTTGGGCACTGAAGCTTTCTTT. It is translated as CAISLEVLGTEAFF.

This chain connects TRBV19 to TRBJ1-2; the D is unclear. The CDR3 has 14 residues. Trimming stripped 7 bases from V and 4 bases from J, with 16 bases between. CDR1 is LNHDA and CDR2 is SQIVND in the germline V gene (reference sequence). CDR3 DNA: TGTGCCAGTAAAAGGAGGGAGAATTTCTATGGCTACACCTTC. Translation: CASKRRENFYGYTF.

The chain has TRBV27 and TRBJ2-7; TRBD1 might be the D (6 bases). Germline assignment: CDR1 MNHEY and CDR2 SMNVEV (reference sequence). The V gene lost 3 bases and the J gene lost 4 bases, with 16 bases spanning the gap. The CDR3 runs 15 residues. Written as DNA, the CDR3 is TGTGCCAGCAGTTTTGAGCTGGGGGACAAGTACGAGCAGTACTTC. Its protein product is CASSFELGDKYEQYF.

The gene calls are TRBV6-2 or TRBV6-3 and TRBJ2-5; TRBD1 matches at 7 bases. The germline V gene encodes CDR1 MNHEY and CDR2 SVGEGT. With V trimmed by 4 bases and J by 2 bases, 7 bases remained unmatched. The CDR3 covers 15 residues. CDR3 bases: TGTGCCAGCAGTTCGAGGGGGCGCGCACAAGAGACCCAGTACTTC. This encodes CASSSRGRAQETQYF.

This sequence joins TRBV5-1 and TRBJ2-3, with D possibly being TRBD2 (6 bases). The CDR3 length is 15 residues. From germline, CDR1 is SGHRS and CDR2 YFSETQ. Trimming shortened V by 6 bases and J by 0 bases, and 14 bases separated the two germline ends. CDR3 amino acids: CASTQLRESTDTQYF. For the CDR3, the DNA is TGCGCCAGCACCCAACTCCGGGAGAGCACAGATACGCAGTATTTT. Full variable domain (remainder filled in from reference TRBV5-1 and TRBJ2-3): KAGVTQTPRYLIKTRGQQVTLSCSPISGHRSVSWYQQTPGQGLQFLFEYFSETQRNKGNFPGRFSGRQFSNSRSEMNVSTLELGDSALYLCASTQLRESTDTQYFGPGTRLTVL.

The chain joins TRBV15 to TRBJ1-1, with D possibly TRBD1 on 6 matching bases. Trimming removed 2 bases from V and 3 bases from J, with 13 bases in between. There are 15 residues in the CDR3. In germline, CDR1 is LNHNV, CDR2 YYDKDF (reference sequence). The CDR3 spells CATSRSKTGDTEAFF. CDR3 sequence (DNA): TGTGCCACCAGCAGATCCAAGACAGGAGACACTGAAGCTTTCTTT.

The chain carries TRBV6-5 and TRBJ1-2; TRBD1 agrees at 8 bases. Trimming removed 6 bases from V and 7 bases from J; junction bases left unmatched: 13. The CDR3 consists of 15 residues. Germline CDR1 is MNHEY and CDR2 is SVGAGI. The CDR3 coding sequence is TGTGCCAGCAGAGCCCTAACACTGGACAGGGCTGGCTACACCTTC. Residues: CASRALTLDRAGYTF.

This clone showed up just once. The CDR3 nucleotides are TGCGCCAGCAGCCAACCGGGACAGGGAGGCTACGAGCAGTACTTC. This sequence encodes CASSQPGQGGYEQYF. This chain connects TRBV4-1 to TRBJ2-7, with TRBD1 matching over 9 bases. Looked up from germline, CDR1 is MGHRA and CDR2 is YSYEKL. CDR3 length: 15 residues. With 2 bases clipped from V and 3 bases from J, the junction kept 5 bases outside the gene matches.

With regard to this clone: The junction differs from germline at one of its ends, possibly a read error. V is TRBV6-5 and J is TRBJ2-7; no reliable D call. The CDR3 spans 11 residues. Germline V lookup: CDR1 MNHEY, CDR2 SVGAGI. The CDR3 coding sequence is TGTGCCAGCAGTTACTCCTCCGAGCAGTACTTC. Translated, it gives CASSYSSEQYF.

The chain recombines TRBV18 with TRBJ2-1; 7 bases agree with TRBD1. The junction had 13 bases not matched to a gene; V was cut back by 5 bases and J by 9 bases. The CDR3 is 15 amino acids. Germline V gives CDR1 KGHSH, CDR2 LQKENI. DNA for the CDR3: TGTGCCAGCTCATCGCTGAGACAGGGAATCGGTGAGCAGTTCTTC. This codes for CASSSLRQGIGEQFF.

V and J are TRBV3-1 (or the pseudogene TRBV3-2) and TRBJ2-3; the D gene is possibly TRBD2 (5 bases). The germline V and J ends were trimmed by 1 base and 2 bases, with 10 bases remaining between them. This CDR3 has 15 amino acids. From germline, CDR1 is LGHDT and CDR2 YNNKEL (reference sequence). This CDR3 is CASSQGSGFTDTQYF. The CDR3 DNA is TGTGCCAGCAGCCAAGGGTCGGGGTTCACAGATACGCAGTATTTT.

As DNA, the CDR3 is TGTGCCAGCTCGACGACAGGGGGCCAGACCGATGGCTACACCTTC. It codes for CASSTTGGQTDGYTF. This sequence joins TRBV18 and TRBJ1-2; the match to TRBD1 covers 10 bases. V dropped 6 bases and J dropped 6; count of bases not matched to a gene: 10. The CDR3 contains 15 residues. Looked up from germline, CDR1 is KGHSH and CDR2 is LQKENI.

The genes are TRBV11-2 and TRBJ1-6; 7 bases fit TRBD1. The V segment lost 4 bases and the J segment 7 bases; nucleotides outside the gene matches: 4. The CDR3 totals 14 residues. Germline loops: CDR1 SGHAT, CDR2 FQNNGV. CDR3 loop: CASSSTGLNSPLHF. As DNA, the CDR3 is TGTGCCAGCAGCTCGACAGGGCTGAATTCACCCCTCCACTTT.

This clone was seen a handful of times. The junction differs from germline at one of its ends, possibly a read error. The J gene is TRBJ1-6, the V gene TRBV29-1; 8 nucleotides align to TRBD1. The CDR3 spans 11 residues. Germline V CDR1 and CDR2: SQVTM, ANQGSEA. Here the CDR3 DNA reads TGCAGCGTTGAAAGTGACAGGGGACAGATTTTT. Its translation is CSVESDRGQIF.

The chain carries TRBV6-5 and TRBJ1-4; weak D call: TRBD1 (5 bases). Germline V gene data show CDR1 as MNHEY and CDR2 as SVGAGI. The CDR3 loop spans 14 amino acids. V lost 6 bases, J lost 3 bases, and 11 bases lay in between. CDR3 residues: CASRPRGANEKLFF. CDR3 nucleotide sequence: TGTGCCAGCAGGCCACGGGGGGCTAATGAAAAACTGTTTTTT.